This T cell receptor beta chain was found in a study of blood T cell repertoires in COVID-19. Study context: Sites across the United States, Italy and Spain contributed samples from acute and convalescent COVID-19. Nucleic acid was either cDNA or gDNA, and it came from T cells, B-cell-depleted T cells, or PBMCs.

Under the authors' procedure: From reference gene primer amplification, estimates of nucleated cell counts were derived. Profiled with immunoSEQ multiplex PCR; TCRdb holds only in-frame clones, not every one. The V and J calls and clone size are taken from that table; D and trimming were inferred from the DNA. Of roughly 90,000 clones in the sample, 70% to 90% were seen once. The sequence was obtained from a human donor in a cohort sampled during active COVID-19. The sequencing sample was made of peripheral blood.

Here the CDR3 reads CASSQPSLGTQYF. The CDR3 region has the DNA TGTGCCAGCAGCCAACCTAGCCTCGGGACCCAGTACTTC. The chain has TRBV3-1 (or the pseudogene TRBV3-2) and TRBJ2-5; the D gene is possibly TRBD2 (5 bases). There are 13 residues in the CDR3. V lost 2 bases to trimming and J lost 7 bases, with 11 bases between them. Germline loops: CDR1 LGHDT, CDR2 YNNKEL (reference sequence).